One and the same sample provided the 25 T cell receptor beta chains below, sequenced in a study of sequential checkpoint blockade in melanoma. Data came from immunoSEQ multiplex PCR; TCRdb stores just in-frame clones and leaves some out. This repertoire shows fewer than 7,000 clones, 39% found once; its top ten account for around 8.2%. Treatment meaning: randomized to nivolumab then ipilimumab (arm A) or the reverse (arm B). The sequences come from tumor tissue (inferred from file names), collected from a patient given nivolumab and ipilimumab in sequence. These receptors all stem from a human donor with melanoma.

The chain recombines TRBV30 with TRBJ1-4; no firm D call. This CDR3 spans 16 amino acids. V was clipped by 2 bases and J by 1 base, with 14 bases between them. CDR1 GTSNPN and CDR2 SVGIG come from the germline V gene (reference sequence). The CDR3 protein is CAWSRAPQLTNEKLFF. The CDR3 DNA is TGTGCCTGGAGTCGAGCCCCACAATTAACTAATGAAAAACTGTTTTTT.

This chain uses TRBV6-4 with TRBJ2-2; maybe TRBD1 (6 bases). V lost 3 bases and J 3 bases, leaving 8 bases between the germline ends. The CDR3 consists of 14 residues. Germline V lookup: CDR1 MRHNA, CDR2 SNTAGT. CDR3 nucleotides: TGTGCCAGCAGTGAACAGGGACACACCGGGGAGCTGTTTTTT. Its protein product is CASSEQGHTGELFF.

CDR3 sequence: CAITGDRSQPQHF. The CDR3 DNA follows: TGTGCCATCACCGGGGATAGGTCTCAGCCCCAGCATTTT. The chain carries TRBV10-3 and TRBJ1-5, with D hard to call. This CDR3 is built from 13 residues. Germline V gene sequence: CDR1 ENHRY, CDR2 SYGVKD. Trimming cost V 7 bases and J 6 bases, with 13 bases left between them.

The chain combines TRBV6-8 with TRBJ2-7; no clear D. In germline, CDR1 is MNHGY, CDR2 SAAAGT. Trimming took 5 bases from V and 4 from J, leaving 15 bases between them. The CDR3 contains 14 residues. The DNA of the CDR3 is TGTGCCAGCAGTCCCGCCACAACACCATACGAGCAGTACTTC. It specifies CASSPATTPYEQYF.

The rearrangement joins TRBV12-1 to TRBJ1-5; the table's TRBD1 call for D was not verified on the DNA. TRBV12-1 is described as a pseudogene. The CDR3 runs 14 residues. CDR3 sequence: CASSFAREIQPQHF. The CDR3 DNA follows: TGTGCCAGCAGCTTTGCCAGGGAAATTCAGCCCCAGCATTTT.

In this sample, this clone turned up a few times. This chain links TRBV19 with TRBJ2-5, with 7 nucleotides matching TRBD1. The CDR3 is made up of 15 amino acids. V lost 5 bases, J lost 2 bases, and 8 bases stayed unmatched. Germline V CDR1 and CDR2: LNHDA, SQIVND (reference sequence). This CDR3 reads CASSQLGTVQETQYF. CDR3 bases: TGTGCCAGTAGTCAACTCGGGACAGTTCAAGAGACCCAGTACTTC.

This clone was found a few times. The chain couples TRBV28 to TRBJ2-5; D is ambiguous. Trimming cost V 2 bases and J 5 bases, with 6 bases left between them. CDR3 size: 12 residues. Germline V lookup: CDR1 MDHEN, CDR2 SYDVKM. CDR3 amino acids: CASSLGTETQYF. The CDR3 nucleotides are TGTGCCAGCAGTTTAGGTACCGAGACCCAGTACTTC.

This CDR3 is CSVDAGARTGELFF. DNA of the CDR3: TGCAGCGTTGATGCGGGGGCGCGCACCGGGGAGCTGTTTTTT. This chain uses TRBV29-1 with TRBJ2-2; tentatively, D is TRBD2 (7 bases). V lost 3 bases, J lost 4 bases, and 12 bases lay in between. The CDR3 has 14 amino acids. CDR1 and CDR2 from the germline V gene are SQVTM and ANQGSEA.

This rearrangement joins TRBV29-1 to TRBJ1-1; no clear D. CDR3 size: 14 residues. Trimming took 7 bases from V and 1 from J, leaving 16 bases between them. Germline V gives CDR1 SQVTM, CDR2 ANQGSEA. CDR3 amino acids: CSAGPRGGNTEAFF. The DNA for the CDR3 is TGCAGCGCCGGGCCCAGAGGCGGGAACACTGAAGCTTTCTTT.

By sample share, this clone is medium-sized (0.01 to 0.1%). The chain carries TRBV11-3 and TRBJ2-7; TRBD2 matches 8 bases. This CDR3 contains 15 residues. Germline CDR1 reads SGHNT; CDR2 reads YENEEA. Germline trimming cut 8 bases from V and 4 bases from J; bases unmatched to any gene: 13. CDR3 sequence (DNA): TGTGCCAGCCGAAAGGAGGCTAGCGGGTTTTACGAGCAGTACTTC. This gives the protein CASRKEASGFYEQYF.

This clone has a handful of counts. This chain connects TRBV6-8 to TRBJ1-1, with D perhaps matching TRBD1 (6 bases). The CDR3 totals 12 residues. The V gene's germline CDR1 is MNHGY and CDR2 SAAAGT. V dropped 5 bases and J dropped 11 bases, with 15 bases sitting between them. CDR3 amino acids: CASSQTGRGAFF. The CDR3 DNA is TGTGCCAGCAGTCAGACAGGCCGGGGGGCTTTCTTT.

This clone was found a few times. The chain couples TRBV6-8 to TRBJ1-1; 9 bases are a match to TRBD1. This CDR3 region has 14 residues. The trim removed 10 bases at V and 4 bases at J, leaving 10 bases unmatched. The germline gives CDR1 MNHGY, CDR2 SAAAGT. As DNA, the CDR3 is TGTGCCATCAAGGGGACAGGGATTGGCACTGAAGCTTTCTTT. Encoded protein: CAIKGTGIGTEAFF.

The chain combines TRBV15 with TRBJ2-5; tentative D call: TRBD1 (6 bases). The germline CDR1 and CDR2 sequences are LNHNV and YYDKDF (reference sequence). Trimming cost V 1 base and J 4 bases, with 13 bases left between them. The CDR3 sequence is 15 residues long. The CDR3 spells CATSRGQADGETQYF. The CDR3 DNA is TGTGCCACCAGCAGAGGACAGGCCGACGGAGAGACCCAGTACTTC.

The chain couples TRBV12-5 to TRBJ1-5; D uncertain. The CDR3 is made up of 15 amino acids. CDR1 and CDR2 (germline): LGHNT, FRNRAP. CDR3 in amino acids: CASTLKGGSGQPQHF. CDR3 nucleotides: TGTGCCAGCACCTTAAAGGGCGGGTCGGGTCAGCCCCAGCATTTT.

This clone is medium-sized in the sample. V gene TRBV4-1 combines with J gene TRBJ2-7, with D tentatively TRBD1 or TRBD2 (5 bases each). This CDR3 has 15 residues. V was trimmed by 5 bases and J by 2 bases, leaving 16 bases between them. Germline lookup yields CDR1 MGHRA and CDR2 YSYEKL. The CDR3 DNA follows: TGCGCCAGCAGCGAAGGAGTGGGGGTCCCCTACGAGCAGTACTTC. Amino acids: CASSEGVGVPYEQYF.

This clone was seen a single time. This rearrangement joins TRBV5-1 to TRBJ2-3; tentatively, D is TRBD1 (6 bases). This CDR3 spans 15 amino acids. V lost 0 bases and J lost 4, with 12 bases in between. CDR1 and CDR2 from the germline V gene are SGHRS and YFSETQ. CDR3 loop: CASSLVYRASDTQYF. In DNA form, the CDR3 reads TGCGCCAGCAGCTTGGTGTACAGGGCCTCAGATACGCAGTATTTT.

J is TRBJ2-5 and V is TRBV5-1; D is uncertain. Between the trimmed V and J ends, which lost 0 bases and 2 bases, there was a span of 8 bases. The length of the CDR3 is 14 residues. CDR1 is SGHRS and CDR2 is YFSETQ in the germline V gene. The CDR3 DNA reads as TGCGCCAGCAGCTTGGGAGTCAGGCAAGAGACCCAGTACTTC. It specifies CASSLGVRQETQYF.

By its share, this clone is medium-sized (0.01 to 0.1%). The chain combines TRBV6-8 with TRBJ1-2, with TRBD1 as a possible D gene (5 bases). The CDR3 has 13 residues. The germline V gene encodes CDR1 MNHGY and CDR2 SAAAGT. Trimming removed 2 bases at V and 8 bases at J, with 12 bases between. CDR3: CASSYEGLVGYTF. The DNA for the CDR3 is TGTGCCAGCAGTTACGAGGGGTTGGTCGGCTACACCTTC.

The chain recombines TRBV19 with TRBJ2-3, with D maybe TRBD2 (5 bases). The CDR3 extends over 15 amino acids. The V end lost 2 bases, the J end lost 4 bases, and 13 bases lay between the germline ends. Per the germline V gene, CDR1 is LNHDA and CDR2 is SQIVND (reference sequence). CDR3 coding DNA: TGTGCCAGTAGTATACCCGGGGAAGGTTCAGATACGCAGTATTTT. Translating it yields CASSIPGEGSDTQYF.

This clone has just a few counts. The CDR3 spells CATKGGGWDTQYF. The CDR3 DNA is TGTGCCACCAAAGGTGGGGGTTGGGATACGCAGTATTTT. J is TRBJ2-3 and V is TRBV19, with D perhaps given as TRBD1 or TRBD2 (5 bases each). From germline, CDR1 is LNHDA and CDR2 SQIVND (reference sequence). The CDR3 is 13 residues long. Trimming removed 10 bases at V and 6 bases at J, with 17 bases between.

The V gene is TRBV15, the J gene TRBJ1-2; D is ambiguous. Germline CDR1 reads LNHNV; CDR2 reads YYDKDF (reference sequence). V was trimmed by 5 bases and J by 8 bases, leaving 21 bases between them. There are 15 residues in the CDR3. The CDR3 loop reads CATSATPRDGRGYTF. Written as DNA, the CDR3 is TGTGCCACCAGCGCGACACCCCGGGATGGCAGGGGCTACACCTTC.

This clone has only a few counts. The CDR3 loop reads CASSQSGFEAFF. The CDR3 DNA is TGTGCCAGCAGCCAATCAGGATTTGAAGCTTTCTTT. The chain uses TRBV28 and TRBJ1-1, with D hard to call. CDR1 is MDHEN, CDR2 SYDVKM, per germline. V was pared by 6 bases and J by 7 bases, with 12 bases between. The length of the CDR3 is 12 residues.

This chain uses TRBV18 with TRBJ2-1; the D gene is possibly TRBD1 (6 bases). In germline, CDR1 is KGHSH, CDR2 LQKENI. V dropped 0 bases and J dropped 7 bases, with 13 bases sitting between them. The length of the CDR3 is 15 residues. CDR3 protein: CASSPPVTGNNEQFF. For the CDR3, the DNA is TGTGCCAGCTCACCACCCGTTACAGGGAATAATGAGCAGTTCTTC.

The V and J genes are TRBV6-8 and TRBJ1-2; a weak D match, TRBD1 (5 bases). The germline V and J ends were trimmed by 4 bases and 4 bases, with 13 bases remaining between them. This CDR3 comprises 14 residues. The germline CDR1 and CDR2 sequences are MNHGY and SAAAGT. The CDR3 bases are TGTGCCAGCAGTTTACGCCAGGGTCCCTATGGCTACACCTTC. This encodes CASSLRQGPYGYTF.

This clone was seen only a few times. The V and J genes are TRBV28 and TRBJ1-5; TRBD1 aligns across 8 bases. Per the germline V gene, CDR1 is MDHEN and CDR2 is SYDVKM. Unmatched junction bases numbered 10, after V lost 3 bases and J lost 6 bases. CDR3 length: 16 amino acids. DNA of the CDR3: TGTGCCAGCAGTTTTGCGGGACAGGATTCTGCTCAGCCCCAGCATTTT. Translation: CASSFAGQDSAQPQHF. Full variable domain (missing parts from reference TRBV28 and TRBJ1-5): DVKVTQSSRYLVKRTGEKVFLECVQDMDHENMFWYRQDPGLGLRLIYFSYDVKMKEKGDIPEGYSVSREKKERFSLILESASTNQTSMYLCASSFAGQDSAQPQHFGDGTRLSIL.